The clone carrying this T cell receptor beta chain occurred once. CDR3 length: 14 amino acids. Looked up from germline, CDR1 is MNHEY and CDR2 is SVGAGI. Trimming cost V 7 bases and J 4 bases; bases outside gene matches: 8. These data are taken from a study of blood T cell repertoires in COVID-19. On the study more broadly: COVID-19 samples collected from the United States, Italy and Spain covered acute and convalescent phases. T cells, B-cell-depleted T cells, or PBMCs supplied cDNA or gDNA.

Authors' methods: Amplifying reference gene primers gave estimates of nucleated cell counts. The repertoire was sequenced with immunoSEQ multiplex PCR; TCRdb's copy has only in-frame clones and lacks some. That table supplies the V and J calls and clone size; D and trimming were determined from the DNA. The sample holds more than 200,000 clones, 70% to 90% seen once. The TCR originated in an older woman with active or convalescent COVID-19. The chain recombines TRBV6-5 with TRBJ1-1, with TRBD1 matching over 8 bases. Material for sequencing was peripheral blood. The chain's CDR3 is CASTADRGVTEAFF. The CDR3 nucleotides are TGTGCCAGCACCGCTGACAGGGGCGTCACTGAAGCTTTCTTT.